This is a list of T cell receptor beta chains from one sample in a study of type 1 regulatory T cells. Each CDR3 protein gets one entry after TCRdb re-called the reads with MiXCR. The sample lists 55,000 to 65,000 distinct CDR3 sequences, 62% occurring once. Their target antigens are unknown. Sequencing was performed on cultured non-Tr1 T cells, either the whole culture or a sorted T cell fraction (not recorded which). The receptors here all came from a human donor in good health. Both conserved end residues are part of each CDR3. The order of the fields is J gene, D gene, V gene, clone size, CDR3 protein, CDR3 DNA. A D gene is named only where the DNA matches it firmly. Clone size, where shown, is once, few, many, or a class for clones that have expanded.

J gene: TRBJ2-1
D gene: TRBD2
V gene: TRBV2
clone size: -
CDR3 protein: CASRPGLAGPEQFF
CDR3 DNA: TGTGCCAGCAGGCCGGGACTAGCGGGCCCCGAGCAGTTCTTC

J gene: TRBJ2-3
D gene: -
V gene: TRBV20-1
clone size: -
CDR3 protein: CSAMLAASTDTQYF
CDR3 DNA: TGCAGTGCTATGCTAGCAGCTAGCACAGATACGCAGTATTTT

J gene: TRBJ1-2
D gene: -
V gene: TRBV4-2
clone size: -
CDR3 protein: CASSQLTGSDGYTF
CDR3 DNA: TGTGCCAGCAGCCAACTCACAGGTTCCGATGGCTACACCTTC

J gene: TRBJ2-3
D gene: TRBD2
V gene: TRBV7-2
clone size: -
CDR3 protein: CASSLGLAGGYDTQYF
CDR3 DNA: TGTGCCAGCAGCTTAGGACTAGCGGGAGGGTACGATACGCAGTATTTT

J gene: TRBJ2-1
D gene: -
V gene: TRBV7-7
clone size: few
CDR3 protein: CASSFGEYNEQFF
CDR3 DNA: TGTGCCAGCAGCTTCGGGGAGTACAATGAGCAGTTCTTC

J gene: TRBJ1-6
D gene: -
V gene: TRBV20-1
clone size: -
CDR3 protein: CSARAGESYNSPLHF
CDR3 DNA: TGCAGTGCTAGAGCAGGGGAAAGTTATAATTCACCCCTCCACTTT

J gene: TRBJ2-7
D gene: TRBD2
V gene: TRBV6-1
clone size: -
CDR3 protein: CASSDTRTRPYEQYF
CDR3 DNA: TGTGCCAGCAGTGACACCCGGACTAGGCCCTACGAGCAGTACTTC

J gene: TRBJ2-2
D gene: TRBD2
V gene: TRBV11-3
clone size: -
CDR3 protein: CASSPWTSTNTGELFF
CDR3 DNA: TGTGCCAGCAGCCCCTGGACTAGCACGAACACCGGGGAGCTGTTTTTT

J gene: TRBJ2-7
D gene: TRBD2
V gene: TRBV7-9
clone size: -
CDR3 protein: CASSPIIAGAGYEQYF
CDR3 DNA: TGTGCCAGCAGTCCCATCATAGCGGGAGCGGGCTACGAGCAGTACTTC

J gene: TRBJ2-5
D gene: -
V gene: TRBV2
clone size: -
CDR3 protein: CASAAQRGRETQYF
CDR3 DNA: TGTGCCAGCGCCGCCCAGAGGGGTCGGGAGACCCAGTACTTC

J gene: TRBJ2-7
D gene: -
V gene: TRBV7-2
clone size: few
CDR3 protein: CASSFPLEAGEQYF
CDR3 DNA: TGTGCCAGCAGCTTCCCCTTGGAGGCCGGGGAGCAGTACTTC

J gene: TRBJ2-1
D gene: -
V gene: TRBV20-1
clone size: few
CDR3 protein: CSARARGSSYNEQFF
CDR3 DNA: TGCAGTGCTAGAGCGCGTGGGAGTTCGTACAATGAGCAGTTCTTC

J gene: TRBJ1-1
D gene: -
V gene: TRBV9
clone size: -
CDR3 protein: CTSSVTGTALANTEAFF
CDR3 DNA: TGTACCAGCAGCGTTACAGGGACGGCCTTGGCGAACACTGAAGCTTTCTTT

J gene: TRBJ2-2
D gene: -
V gene: TRBV24-1
clone size: -
CDR3 protein: CATSGSGLINTGELFF
CDR3 DNA: TGTGCCACCAGTGGCAGTGGACTAATAAACACCGGGGAGCTGTTTTTT

J gene: TRBJ2-7
D gene: -
V gene: TRBV28
clone size: medium-sized
CDR3 protein: CASRPPGPTGEQYF
CDR3 DNA: TGTGCCAGCAGACCACCGGGGCCGACGGGGGAGCAGTACTTC

J gene: TRBJ2-7
D gene: -
V gene: TRBV2
clone size: -
CDR3 protein: CASSEGSLDYEQYF
CDR3 DNA: TGTGCCAGCAGTGAGGGGTCTTTGGACTACGAGCAGTACTTC

J gene: TRBJ1-1
D gene: -
V gene: TRBV29-1
clone size: -
CDR3 protein: CSVVDFSEAFF
CDR3 DNA: TGCAGCGTTGTCGACTTCTCTGAAGCTTTCTTT